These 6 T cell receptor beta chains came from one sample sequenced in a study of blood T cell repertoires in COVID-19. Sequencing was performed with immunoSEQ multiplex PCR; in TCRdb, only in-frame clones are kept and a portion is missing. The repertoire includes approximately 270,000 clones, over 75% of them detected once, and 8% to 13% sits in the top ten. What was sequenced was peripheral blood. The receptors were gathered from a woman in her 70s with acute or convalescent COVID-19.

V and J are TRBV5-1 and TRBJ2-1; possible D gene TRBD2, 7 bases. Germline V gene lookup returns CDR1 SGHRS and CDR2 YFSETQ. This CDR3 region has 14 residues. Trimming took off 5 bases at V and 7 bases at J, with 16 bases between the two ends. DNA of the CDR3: TGCGCCAGCAGTTTTGGGGGGGCGGGGAATGAGCAGTTCTTC. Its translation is CASSFGGAGNEQFF.

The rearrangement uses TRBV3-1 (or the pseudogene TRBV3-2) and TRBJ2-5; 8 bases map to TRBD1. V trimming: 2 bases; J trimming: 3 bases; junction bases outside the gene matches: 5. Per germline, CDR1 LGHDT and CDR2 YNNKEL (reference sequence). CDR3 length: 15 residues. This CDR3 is CASSQIGTGKETQYF. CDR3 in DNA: TGTGCCAGCAGCCAAATAGGGACAGGAAAAGAGACCCAGTACTTC.

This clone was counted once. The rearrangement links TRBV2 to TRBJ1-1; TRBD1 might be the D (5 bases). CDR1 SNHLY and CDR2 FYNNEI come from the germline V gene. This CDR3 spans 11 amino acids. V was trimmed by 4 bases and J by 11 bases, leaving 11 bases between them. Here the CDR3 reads CASSGTTRAFF. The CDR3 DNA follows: TGTGCCAGCAGTGGGACAACCCGGGCTTTCTTT.

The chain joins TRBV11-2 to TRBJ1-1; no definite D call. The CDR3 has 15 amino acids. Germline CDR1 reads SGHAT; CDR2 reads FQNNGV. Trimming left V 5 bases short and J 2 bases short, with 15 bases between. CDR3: CASSVVQLSNTEAFF. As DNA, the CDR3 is TGTGCCAGCAGCGTAGTACAGTTGTCCAACACTGAAGCTTTCTTT.

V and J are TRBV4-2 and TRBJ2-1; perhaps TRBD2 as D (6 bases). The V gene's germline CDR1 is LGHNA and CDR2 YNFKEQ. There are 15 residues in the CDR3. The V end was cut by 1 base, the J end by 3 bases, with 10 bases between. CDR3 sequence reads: CASSQGVAVYNEQFF. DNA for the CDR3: TGTGCCAGCAGCCAAGGGGTAGCGGTCTACAATGAGCAGTTCTTC.

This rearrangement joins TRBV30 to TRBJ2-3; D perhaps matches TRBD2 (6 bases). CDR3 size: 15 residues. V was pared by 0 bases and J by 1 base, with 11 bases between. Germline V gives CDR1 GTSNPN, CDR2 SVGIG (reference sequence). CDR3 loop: CAWSVPGGRTDTQYF. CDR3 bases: TGTGCCTGGAGTGTACCCGGGGGTCGCACAGATACGCAGTATTTT.